The subject of this entry is one T cell receptor (beta chain). Its antigen is unidentified. These data belong to a study of cytomegalovirus exposure and HLA in healthy donors. Study observations and caveats: Roughly even sequencing depth across donors was the assumption behind the presence/absence analyses.

V dropped 7 bases and J dropped 0 bases, with 7 bases sitting between them. This CDR3 has 13 residues. Germline V CDR1 and CDR2: GTSNPN, SVGIG (reference sequence). The PCR employed 60 Vbeta primers together with 13 Jbeta primers. Assay used: immunoSEQ multiplex PCR; TCRdb lists only in-frame clones, some missing. The sample has roughly 120,000 clones, about 70% seen once; the top ten hold around 5%. This receptor was obtained from a man under 40 in good health and CMV-seropositive. Sequencing used PBMCs. This chain links TRBV30 with TRBJ1-6; unclear D gene. The CDR3 DNA is TGTGCCTCCCGGGACTCCTATAATTCACCCCTCCACTTT. Translated, it gives CASRDSYNSPLHF.